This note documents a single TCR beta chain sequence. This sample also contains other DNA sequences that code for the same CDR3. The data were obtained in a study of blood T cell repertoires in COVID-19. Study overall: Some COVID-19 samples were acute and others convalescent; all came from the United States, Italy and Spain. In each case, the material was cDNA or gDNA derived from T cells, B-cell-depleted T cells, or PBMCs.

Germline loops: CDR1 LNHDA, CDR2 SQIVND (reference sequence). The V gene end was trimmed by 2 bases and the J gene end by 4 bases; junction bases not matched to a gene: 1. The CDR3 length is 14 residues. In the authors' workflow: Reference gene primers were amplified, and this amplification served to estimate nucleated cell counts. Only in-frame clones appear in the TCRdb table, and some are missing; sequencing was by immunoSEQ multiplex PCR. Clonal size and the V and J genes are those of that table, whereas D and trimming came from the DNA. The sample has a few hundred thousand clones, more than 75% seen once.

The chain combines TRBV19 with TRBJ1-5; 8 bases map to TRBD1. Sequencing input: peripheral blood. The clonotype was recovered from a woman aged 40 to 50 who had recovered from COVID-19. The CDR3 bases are TGTGCCAGTAGTATACGACAGGGGAATCAGCCCCAGCATTTT. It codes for CASSIRQGNQPQHF.